This T cell receptor (beta chain) was sequenced during a study of blood T cells in healthy people across ages. Study-level results: Per million T cells, TCR beta diversity dropped about linearly as age rose.

V lost 1 base and J lost 4; bases outside the gene matches: 5. CDR3 length equals 15 residues. Per the germline V gene, CDR1 is SGHKS and CDR2 is YYEKEE (reference sequence). Every donor provided 8.5 to 10 milliliters of peripheral blood. The use of a sample-barcoded 5' primer and a J-beta primer mix characterized a second PCR of about 7 to 12 cycles. TCRdb fed the 5' RACE reads into MiXCR, producing one record per CDR3 protein. The sample carries approximately 700,000 distinct CDR3 sequences, roughly 32% recorded once. This clonotype came up many times. Its antigen is still unknown. This clonotype originated in a woman over 75 in good health. Sequencing input: blood. This chain links TRBV5-5 with TRBJ2-1; 7 nucleotides match TRBD2. CDR3 region: CASSLPSSGYNEQFF. The CDR3 region has the DNA TGTGCCAGCAGCTTGCCGTCTAGCGGATACAATGAGCAGTTCTTC.